A single sample is the source of the 26 T cell receptor beta chains below, sequenced in a study of memory B cells and T cells in multiple sclerosis. The data were produced by immunoSEQ multiplex PCR, yet TCRdb's version contains in-frame clones alone and is incomplete. This table has over 10,000 clones, 84% appearing once. These receptors have no known antigen. After stimulus-free culture, autoproliferating CFSE-dim and non-proliferating CFSE-high T cells were sequenced separately. Pooled replicate wells came from approximately 50 million CFSE-labeled PBMCs cultured approximately seven days without stimulus. Sequencing used PBMCs from blood kept in culture. These receptors originate from a human donor with multiple sclerosis.

This rearrangement joins TRBV9 to TRBJ2-5; no definite D call. V was pared by 7 bases and J by 1 base, with 11 bases between. Germline CDR1 is SGDLS and CDR2 is YYNGEE. CDR3 size: 13 residues. The CDR3 region has the DNA TGTGCCAGCGGGCGGAGCGTCCAAGAGACCCAGTACTTC. Encoded protein: CASGRSVQETQYF.

The rearrangement links TRBV7-2 to TRBJ1-6; possible D gene TRBD1, 5 bases. The CDR3 loop spans 13 amino acids. Germline V gives CDR1 SGHTA, CDR2 FQGNSA. Between the trimmed V and J ends, which lost 3 bases and 9 bases, there was a span of 9 bases. CDR3: CASSLGGVSPLHF. Here the CDR3 DNA reads TGTGCCAGCAGCTTGGGAGGGGTTTCACCCCTCCACTTT.

The rearrangement links TRBV19 to TRBJ1-6, with D maybe TRBD1 (6 bases). The CDR3 spans 14 residues. Germline CDR1 and CDR2: LNHDA and SQIVND (reference sequence). Trimming removed 4 bases at V and 10 bases at J, with 14 bases between. CDR3 residues: CASSTTGQRSPLHF. Here the CDR3 DNA reads TGTGCCAGTAGTACCACGGGACAACGATCACCCCTCCACTTT.

V gene TRBV20-1 combines with J gene TRBJ1-1; the D is unclear. This CDR3 is built from 11 residues. The V gene's germline CDR1 is DFQATT and CDR2 SNEGSKA (reference sequence). V lost 6 bases to trimming and J lost 3 bases, with 8 bases between them. CDR3 in DNA: TGCAGTGCCAGGCGGGACACTGAAGCTTTCTTT. Amino acid sequence: CSARRDTEAFF.

The chain carries TRBV19 and TRBJ1-1; no clear D gene. Trimming left V 10 bases short and J 4 bases short, with 13 bases between. The germline V gene encodes CDR1 LNHDA and CDR2 SQIVND (reference sequence). This CDR3 has 12 amino acids. The CDR3 spells CATKIGSTEAFF. For the CDR3, the DNA is TGTGCCACTAAAATAGGGAGCACTGAAGCTTTCTTT. Supplemented by reference TRBV19 and TRBJ1-1, the full variable domain reads DGGITQSPKYLFRKEGQNVTLSCEQNLNHDAMYWYRQDPGQGLRLIYYSQIVNDFQKGDIAEGYSVSREKKESFPLTVTSAQKNPTAFYLCATKIGSTEAFFGQGTRLTVV.

The chain uses TRBV27 and TRBJ1-1; D gene ambiguous. The CDR3 sequence is 11 residues long. Germline V gene data show CDR1 as MNHEY and CDR2 as SMNVEV (reference sequence). Deletions cut 5 bases from V and 8 bases from J, with 9 bases between. Here the CDR3 DNA reads TGTGCCAGCAGTGGCGTCGGGGAAGCTTTCTTT. Translation: CASSGVGEAFF.

V gene TRBV19 combines with J gene TRBJ1-1, with 10 bases fitting TRBD1. CDR1 LNHDA and CDR2 SQIVND come from the germline V gene (reference sequence). V was pared by 8 bases and J by 10 bases, with 10 bases of the junction left unmatched. The CDR3 loop spans 13 amino acids. This CDR3 is CASGRDRGVGAFF. CDR3 bases: TGTGCCAGTGGCCGGGACAGGGGCGTGGGAGCTTTCTTT. Looking up the rest from reference TRBV19 and TRBJ1-1 gives the full variable domain: DGGITQSPKYLFRKEGQNVTLSCEQNLNHDAMYWYRQDPGQGLRLIYYSQIVNDFQKGDIAEGYSVSREKKESFPLTVTSAQKNPTAFYLCASGRDRGVGAFFGQGTRLTVV.

The J gene is TRBJ2-1, the V gene TRBV28, with no clear D. The V gene lost 4 bases and the J gene lost 6 bases, with 10 bases spanning the gap. This CDR3 has 13 amino acids. In germline, CDR1 is MDHEN, CDR2 SYDVKM. CDR3 in amino acids: CASSYPVGNEQFF. DNA of the CDR3: TGTGCCAGCAGTTACCCGGTCGGCAATGAGCAGTTCTTC. Complete variable domain (other parts from reference TRBV28 and TRBJ2-1): DVKVTQSSRYLVKRTGEKVFLECVQDMDHENMFWYRQDPGLGLRLIYFSYDVKMKEKGDIPEGYSVSREKKERFSLILESASTNQTSMYLCASSYPVGNEQFFGPGTRLTVL.

In this sample, this clone turned up a few times. The V call is TRBV15, the J call TRBJ2-7; D is perhaps TRBD2 (6 bases). The germline V and J ends were trimmed by 0 bases and 6 bases, with 15 bases remaining between them. Germline CDR1 and CDR2: LNHNV and YYDKDF (reference sequence). The CDR3 has 15 residues. The DNA of the CDR3 is TGTGCCACCAGCAGAGATAGGACCCGGCGGGGCGAGCAGTACTTC. As protein: CATSRDRTRRGEQYF.

The chain recombines TRBV5-1 with TRBJ1-2; D is perhaps TRBD1 (6 bases). V was shortened by 7 bases and J by 4 bases, with 26 bases between the two germline ends. The CDR3 is 17 residues long. Germline V gene sequence: CDR1 SGHRS, CDR2 YFSETQ. CDR3 amino acids: CASEKGDGGAWGYGYTF. In nucleotides, the CDR3 is TGCGCCAGCGAAAAGGGGGACGGGGGCGCTTGGGGCTATGGCTACACCTTC. Full variable domain (remainder filled in from reference TRBV5-1 and TRBJ1-2): KAGVTQTPRYLIKTRGQQVTLSCSPISGHRSVSWYQQTPGQGLQFLFEYFSETQRNKGNFPGRFSGRQFSNSRSEMNVSTLELGDSALYLCASEKGDGGAWGYGYTFGSGTRLTVV.

The chain carries TRBV7-2 and TRBJ1-1, with 9 positions matching TRBD1. The CDR3 runs to 14 residues. V was clipped by 5 bases and J by 1 base; unmatched bases: 2. In germline, CDR1 is SGHTA, CDR2 FQGNSA. For the CDR3, the DNA is TGTGCCAGCAGCACGGGACAGGGGAACACTGAAGCTTTCTTT. It encodes CASSTGQGNTEAFF.

This sequence joins TRBV28 and TRBJ2-3; D gene uncertain. V lost 8 bases and J 2 bases, leaving 8 bases between the germline ends. Germline CDR1 is MDHEN and CDR2 is SYDVKM. There are 12 residues in the CDR3. The CDR3 DNA sequence: TGTGCCAGCGCGAGCAACACAGATACGCAGTATTTT. Its translation is CASASNTDTQYF.

V usage is TRBV5-3 and J usage is TRBJ1-3; maybe TRBD1 (5 bases). TRBV5-3 is an ORF for which the function is uncertain. The V end was cut by 1 base, the J end by 4 bases, with 33 bases between. This CDR3 has 22 amino acids. The DNA for the CDR3 is TGTGCCAGAAGCTTGAGTCGATATTTACCGTGGGGGATCGGCCTCACGGGAAACACCATATATTTT. This translates into CARSLSRYLPWGIGLTGNTIYF.

The gene calls are TRBV6-5 and TRBJ2-7; no clear D gene. V lost 5 bases, J lost 5 bases, and 13 bases lay in between. Looked up from germline, CDR1 is MNHEY and CDR2 is SVGAGI. This CDR3 is built from 13 residues. The chain's CDR3 is CASSEVLQNEQYF. The DNA of the CDR3 is TGTGCCAGCAGTGAAGTCCTCCAGAACGAGCAGTACTTC.

V gene TRBV27 combines with J gene TRBJ1-5; D is uncertain. The CDR3 length is 17 residues. Per the germline V gene, CDR1 is MNHEY and CDR2 is SMNVEV (reference sequence). The ends were cut back, 5 bases at V and 11 bases at J, with 28 bases in the middle. The CDR3 loop reads CASSPIYRERLAESQHF. The CDR3 DNA reads as TGTGCCAGCAGTCCGATATATCGGGAGCGGCTAGCAGAGTCCCAGCATTTT.

The rearrangement links TRBV11-2 to TRBJ2-7; 7 bases line up with TRBD2. V trimming: 5 bases; J trimming: 0 bases; junction bases outside the gene matches: 4. The germline CDR1 and CDR2 sequences are SGHAT and FQNNGV. The CDR3 runs to 14 residues. The CDR3 DNA sequence: TGTGCCAGCAGCCTGGGACTACACTCCTACGAGCAGTACTTC. It translates to CASSLGLHSYEQYF.

CDR3 in amino acids: CASSLISSGANVLTF. CDR3 nucleotides: TGTGCCAGCAGTTTAATCAGCTCTGGGGCCAACGTCCTGACTTTC. The rearrangement uses TRBV28 and TRBJ2-6; D unresolved. Trimming took off 2 bases at V and 0 bases at J, with 5 bases between the two ends. In germline, CDR1 is MDHEN, CDR2 SYDVKM. The CDR3 length is 15 residues. The whole variable domain, filled in from reference TRBV28 and TRBJ2-6, reads DVKVTQSSRYLVKRTGEKVFLECVQDMDHENMFWYRQDPGLGLRLIYFSYDVKMKEKGDIPEGYSVSREKKERFSLILESASTNQTSMYLCASSLISSGANVLTFGAGSRLTVL.

The chain has TRBV19 and TRBJ1-1; 8 bases align to TRBD1. J was trimmed by 1 base and V by 7 bases; bases with no gene match: 11. This CDR3 is built from 16 residues. CDR1 and CDR2 from the germline V gene are LNHDA and SQIVND (reference sequence). The DNA for the CDR3 is TGTGCCAGTACCCAGGCCCCCGGACAGGGGAACACTGAAGCTTTCTTT. The encoded protein is CASTQAPGQGNTEAFF.

This clone has a handful of counts. The chain carries TRBV19 and TRBJ1-2, with D tentatively TRBD1 (5 bases). The CDR3 extends over 12 amino acids. The germline gives CDR1 LNHDA, CDR2 SQIVND (reference sequence). Trimming took off 9 bases at V and 6 bases at J, with 14 bases between the two ends. CDR3 sequence reads: CARGTTPDGYTF. Here the CDR3 DNA reads TGTGCCAGGGGGACTACCCCCGATGGCTACACCTTC.

In this sample, this clone turned up a few times. This chain uses TRBV7-9 with TRBJ2-7; the D is unclear. CDR3 length: 14 residues. Between the trimmed V and J ends, which lost 2 bases and 0 bases, there was a span of 8 bases. Germline V gene lookup returns CDR1 SEHNR and CDR2 FQNEAQ (reference sequence). The CDR3 DNA is TGTGCCAGCAGCTTAAATGTGTCCTCCTACGAGCAGTACTTC. This gives the protein CASSLNVSSYEQYF.

This rearrangement joins TRBV5-6 to TRBJ2-3; the match to TRBD2 covers 12 bases. V trimming: 4 bases; J trimming: 6 bases; junction bases outside the gene matches: 12. CDR3 length equals 17 residues. The germline V gene has CDR1 SGHDT and CDR2 YYEEEE. CDR3: CASSLTVRLAGDDTQYF. The CDR3 nucleotides read TGTGCCAGCAGCCTGACTGTTAGACTAGCGGGGGATGATACGCAGTATTTT.

This chain connects TRBV19 to TRBJ2-7; 8 bases are shared with TRBD1. The germline V gene encodes CDR1 LNHDA and CDR2 SQIVND (reference sequence). The CDR3 is 16 amino acids. The junction had 12 bases not matched to a gene; V was cut back by 7 bases and J by 1 base. CDR3 in amino acids: CASTRRTGPGSYEQYF. The CDR3 nucleotides read TGTGCCAGTACCCGAAGGACAGGGCCGGGTTCCTACGAGCAGTACTTC.

The chain employs TRBV20-1 and TRBJ1-5, with D unresolved. The germline V and J ends were trimmed by 5 bases and 5 bases, with 7 bases remaining between them. This CDR3 region has 11 residues. CDR1 DFQATT and CDR2 SNEGSKA come from the germline V gene (reference sequence). The CDR3 sequence is CSASPDQPQHF. Written as DNA, the CDR3 is TGCAGTGCTTCGCCAGATCAGCCCCAGCATTTT.

The V gene is TRBV27, the J gene TRBJ2-5, with 11 positions matching TRBD2. The DNA matches TRBJ2-7 better at its end, which makes the J call doubtful. Germline V gene lookup returns CDR1 MNHEY and CDR2 SMNVEV (reference sequence). This CDR3 has 15 amino acids. The CDR3 here is CASSDGSGGAYEQYF. The CDR3 bases are TGTGCCAGCAGCGATGGTAGCGGGGGGGCCTACGAGCAGTACTTC.

The chain couples TRBV27 to TRBJ1-2; 10 nucleotides line up with TRBD1. CDR1 is MNHEY and CDR2 is SMNVEV in the germline V gene (reference sequence). The V segment lost 6 bases and the J segment 7 bases; nucleotides outside the gene matches: 2. This CDR3 spans 12 amino acids. The CDR3 nucleotides read TGTGCCAGCAGCGGGACAGGGGTTGGCTACACCTTC. This encodes CASSGTGVGYTF.

This clone was picked up a small number of times. The rearrangement joins TRBV18 to TRBJ2-7; D is ambiguous. The germline CDR1 and CDR2 sequences are KGHSH and LQKENI. The CDR3 runs to 14 residues. Trimming pared 4 bases from V and 2 bases from J, leaving 12 bases between. The CDR3 DNA follows: TGTGCCAGCTCACTTGATAGCAGCCCCTACGAGCAGTACTTC. Protein product: CASSLDSSPYEQYF. Full variable domain (rest looked up from reference TRBV18 and TRBJ2-7): NAGVMQNPRHLVRRRGQEARLRCSPMKGHSHVYWYRQLPEEGLKFMVYLQKENIIDESGMPKERFSAEFPKEGPSILRIQQVVRGDSAAYFCASSLDSSPYEQYFGPGTRLTVT.